Described below is a single T cell receptor beta chain sequence and its context. No antigen is known for it. The source of the sample is a study of cytomegalovirus exposure and HLA in healthy donors. Study-wide results and caveats: TCR beta V- and J-gene trimming was later associated with a missense DCLRE1C variant.

This CDR3 is built from 11 residues. The germline V gene has CDR1 SGHTS and CDR2 YDEGEE. Trimming took 5 bases from V and 5 from J, leaving 7 bases between them. PCR employed 60 Vbeta and 13 Jbeta primers. Some clones are missing from TCRdb's copy, which holds only in-frame ones; the method was immunoSEQ multiplex PCR. The profile shows roughly 100,000 clones, about 12% of them singletons. The gene calls are TRBV5-8 and TRBJ1-1; D unclear. This clonotype originated in a man in his forties in good health and CMV-seropositive. Sequencing was performed on PBMCs. The CDR3, as DNA: TGTGCCAGCAGTTTAGAGACTGAAGCTTTCTTT. This codes for CASSLETEAFF.